These 32 T cell receptor beta chains share one sample of origin, sequenced in a study of long-term antiretroviral therapy in people with HIV. With survey level as its setting, the immunoSEQ assay was v3.0. Only in-frame clones appear in the TCRdb table, and some are missing; sequencing was by immunoSEQ multiplex PCR. This table holds 15,000 to 20,000 clones, 80% to 90% found once. Sequenced here: unsorted PBMCs, sampled 4.2 years after starting antiretroviral therapy. Receptors originate from a man between 45 and 60 years old with HIV.

The V and J genes are TRBV6-1 and TRBJ1-2; D remains unclear. V shed 3 bases and J shed 4 bases, with 18 bases lying between them. CDR3 length: 16 residues. CDR1 MNHNS and CDR2 SASEGT come from the germline V gene. The CDR3 spells CASSEATESWVYGYTF. The CDR3 region has the DNA TGTGCCAGCAGTGAGGCGACGGAGTCGTGGGTCTATGGCTACACCTTC.

V usage is TRBV6-4 and J usage is TRBJ1-1; a weak D match, TRBD1 (5 bases). The CDR3 is made up of 13 amino acids. The V end was cut by 3 bases, the J end by 14 bases, with 19 bases between. Germline V lookup: CDR1 MRHNA, CDR2 SNTAGT. The CDR3 bases are TGTGCCAGCAGTGAAACCGGGACCCTTAAAACCTTCTTT. It specifies CASSETGTLKTFF.

The rearrangement joins TRBV28 to TRBJ1-5; TRBD1 agrees at 7 bases. The junction had 16 bases not matched to a gene; V was cut back by 5 bases and J by 9 bases. The CDR3 runs 16 residues. The germline V gene encodes CDR1 MDHEN and CDR2 SYDVKM. Here the CDR3 DNA reads TGTGCCAGCAGTGAAATCGCGACAGGGCGCCCTCGGCCCCAGCATTTT. Translation: CASSEIATGRPRPQHF.

The chain uses TRBV5-4 and TRBJ2-7, with 8 bases aligning to TRBD2. Germline V gene lookup returns CDR1 SGHNT and CDR2 YYREEE (reference sequence). The CDR3 has 17 residues. The V gene end was trimmed by 4 bases and the J gene end by 4 bases; junction bases not matched to a gene: 16. The CDR3 loop reads CASSATSVGGGRYEQYF. The CDR3 DNA sequence: TGTGCCAGCAGCGCCACCTCCGTCGGGGGGGGCAGGTACGAGCAGTACTTC.

This chain connects TRBV5-1 to TRBJ1-5; D remains unclear. The length of the CDR3 is 13 residues. Trimming cost V 0 bases and J 1 base, with 2 bases left between them. CDR1 and CDR2 (germline): SGHRS, YFSETQ. The CDR3: CASSLESNQPQHF. The CDR3 DNA sequence: TGCGCCAGCAGCTTGGAGAGCAATCAGCCCCAGCATTTT.

The gene calls are TRBV19 and TRBJ1-2, with D maybe TRBD1 (6 bases). V shed 2 bases and J shed 4 bases, with 11 bases lying between them. The germline V gene encodes CDR1 LNHDA and CDR2 SQIVND (reference sequence). This CDR3 has 14 amino acids. The CDR3 nucleotides are TGTGCCAGTAGTATAAACAGGGAAGCCTATGGCTACACCTTC. Translation: CASSINREAYGYTF.

This clone was counted a single time. The chain combines TRBV7-2 with TRBJ2-7, with TRBD2 matching 14 bases. Germline assignment: CDR1 SGHTA and CDR2 FQGNSA. V was pared by 3 bases and J by 4 bases, with 11 bases of the junction left unmatched. The CDR3 extends over 18 amino acids. The DNA of the CDR3 is TGTGCCAGCAGCTTCGGACTAGCGGGGGGCCAGGTGGGATACGAGCAGTACTTC. Translation: CASSFGLAGGQVGYEQYF.

J is TRBJ1-6 and V is TRBV27; the D gene is possibly TRBD1 (6 bases). This CDR3 is built from 16 residues. The germline V gene encodes CDR1 MNHEY and CDR2 SMNVEV (reference sequence). Trimming stripped 2 bases from V and 7 bases from J, with 15 bases between. The CDR3 sequence is CASSLNRGLENSPLHF. The CDR3 nucleotides read TGTGCCAGCAGTTTAAACCGGGGGCTTGAGAATTCACCCCTCCACTTT.

The chain recombines TRBV7-2 with TRBJ2-2, with 8 nucleotides matching TRBD2. The trim removed 2 bases at V and 4 bases at J, leaving 6 bases unmatched. CDR3 size: 16 residues. CDR1 is SGHTA and CDR2 is FQGNSA in the germline V gene. CDR3 DNA: TGTGCCAGCAGCTTATACGGGGGGGCGGGCACCGGGGAGCTGTTTTTT. This codes for CASSLYGGAGTGELFF. Based on the CDR3 plus reference TRBV7-2 and TRBJ2-2, the full variable domain is GAGVSQSPSNKVTEKGKDVELRCDPISGHTALYWYRQSLGQGLEFLIYFQGNSAPDKSGLPSDRFSAERTGGSVSTLTIQRTQQEDSAVYLCASSLYGGAGTGELFFGEGSRLTVL.

The genes are TRBV28 and TRBJ1-5; weak D call: TRBD1 (5 bases). CDR1 MDHEN and CDR2 SYDVKM come from the germline V gene. Trimming shortened V by 9 bases and J by 3 bases, and 15 bases separated the two germline ends. The CDR3 extends over 14 amino acids. CDR3 loop: CASDTGGDNQPQHF. Written as DNA, the CDR3 is TGTGCCAGTGACACAGGAGGTGACAATCAGCCCCAGCATTTT. Variable domain in full (rest from reference TRBV28 and TRBJ1-5): DVKVTQSSRYLVKRTGEKVFLECVQDMDHENMFWYRQDPGLGLRLIYFSYDVKMKEKGDIPEGYSVSREKKERFSLILESASTNQTSMYLCASDTGGDNQPQHFGDGTRLSIL.

The chain joins TRBV21-1 to TRBJ1-5; the table's D gene call, TRBD1, was not cross checked with the DNA. TRBV21-1 has pseudogene status. The CDR3 consists of 17 residues. CDR3 nucleotide sequence: TGTGCCAGCAGCAAAGACTACAGGGCAGATAGCAATCAGCCCCAGCATTTT. Protein: CASSKDYRADSNQPQHF.

V and J are TRBV6-1 and TRBJ2-3; TRBD2 is a possible D gene (5 bases). Germline loops: CDR1 MNHNS, CDR2 SASEGT. Between the trimmed V and J ends, which lost 4 bases and 11 bases, there was a span of 13 bases. The CDR3 has 12 amino acids. CDR3 in amino acids: CASSGLLEEQYF. CDR3 DNA: TGTGCCAGCAGTGGATTACTAGAGGAGCAGTATTTT.

The chain links TRBV4-3 to TRBJ1-2; D is ambiguous. This CDR3 has 15 residues. V dropped 1 base and J dropped 0 bases, with 9 bases sitting between them. The germline V gene encodes CDR1 LGHNA and CDR2 YSLEER. The CDR3 nucleotides read TGCGCCAGCAGCCAAGGCACCTATTCTAACTATGGCTACACCTTC. It yields the protein CASSQGTYSNYGYTF.

V is TRBV5-8 and J is TRBJ1-5; no clear D. Per germline, CDR1 SGHTS and CDR2 YDEGEE. CDR3 size: 19 residues. The V end lost 2 bases, the J end lost 2 bases, and 23 bases lay between the germline ends. The DNA of the CDR3 is TGTGCCAGCAGCTTAAGATGGCAGACCGCTTGGGTGGGCAATCAGCCCCAGCATTTT. Protein product: CASSLRWQTAWVGNQPQHF.

This rearrangement joins TRBV5-1 to TRBJ1-4; 8 nucleotides agree with TRBD1. The V gene's germline CDR1 is SGHRS and CDR2 YFSETQ. This CDR3 has 13 amino acids. The V gene end was trimmed by 7 bases and the J gene end by 1 base; junction bases not matched to a gene: 0. CDR3 nucleotides: TGCGCCAGCGGGACAGGAACTAATGAAAAACTGTTTTTT. This sequence encodes CASGTGTNEKLFF. Full variable domain (remainder filled in from reference TRBV5-1 and TRBJ1-4): KAGVTQTPRYLIKTRGQQVTLSCSPISGHRSVSWYQQTPGQGLQFLFEYFSETQRNKGNFPGRFSGRQFSNSRSEMNVSTLELGDSALYLCASGTGTNEKLFFGSGTQLSVL.

The rearrangement joins TRBV5-8 to TRBJ1-2, with D possibly TRBD1 on 5 matching bases. The CDR3 is 14 residues long. Germline V gene sequence: CDR1 SGHTS, CDR2 YDEGEE. V gave up 2 bases and J gave up 4 bases, with 12 bases separating them. The CDR3 loop reads CASSFRALGYGYTF. The CDR3 DNA is TGTGCCAGCAGCTTCAGGGCCTTGGGCTATGGCTACACCTTC. Supplemented by reference TRBV5-8 and TRBJ1-2, the full variable domain reads EAGVTQSPTHLIKTRGQQATLRCSPISGHTSVYWYQQALGLGLQFLLWYDEGEERNRGNFPPRFSGRQFPNYSSELNVNALELEDSALYLCASSFRALGYGYTFGSGTRLTVV.

This chain joins TRBV6-5 and TRBJ2-7; TRBD2 aligns across 8 bases. V trimming: 6 bases; J trimming: 1 base; junction bases outside the gene matches: 8. The CDR3 loop spans 15 amino acids. Germline assignment: CDR1 MNHEY and CDR2 SVGAGI. CDR3 loop: CASRPSGGPSYEQYF. The CDR3 region has the DNA TGTGCCAGCAGGCCAAGCGGGGGACCTTCCTACGAGCAGTACTTC.

V and J are TRBV6-1 and TRBJ2-7; D perhaps matches TRBD1 (5 bases). The V and J ends lost 5 bases and 2 bases respectively, with 10 bases between them. CDR1 and CDR2 (germline): MNHNS, SASEGT. The CDR3 sequence is 13 residues long. The CDR3, as DNA: TGTGCCAGCAGTTTAACAGGAACCTACGAGCAGTACTTC. Translating it yields CASSLTGTYEQYF.

The rearrangement uses TRBV7-2 and TRBJ1-1; the D gene is possibly TRBD1 (5 bases). Germline values: CDR1 SGHTA, CDR2 FQGNSA. V shed 8 bases and J shed 4 bases, with 11 bases lying between them. This CDR3 is 12 amino acids long. The CDR3 reads CASQGSSTEAFF. The CDR3 DNA follows: TGTGCCAGCCAGGGCAGTAGCACTGAAGCTTTCTTT.

The rearrangement joins TRBV25-1 to TRBJ2-1; 8 bases agree with TRBD1. V shed 4 bases, J shed 1 base, and the junction held 6 bases outside the gene matches. The CDR3 loop spans 16 amino acids. Germline-derived CDR1 and CDR2 are MGHDK and SYGVNS. In nucleotides, the CDR3 is TGTGCCAGCAGTGCCTCGGACAGGGCATCCTACAATGAGCAGTTCTTC. Residues: CASSASDRASYNEQFF.

The chain couples TRBV4-3 to TRBJ2-4, with D tentatively TRBD1 (5 bases). Trimming stripped 0 bases from V and 0 bases from J, with 15 bases between. The CDR3 loop spans 18 amino acids. Germline CDR1 is LGHNA and CDR2 is YSLEER. The CDR3 reads CASSQDGAPPSAKNIQYF. CDR3 bases: TGCGCCAGCAGCCAAGATGGGGCGCCTCCTTCAGCCAAAAACATTCAGTACTTC.

In nucleotides, the CDR3 is TGTGCCAGCAGCTTAGAGGGCACGGTTGGTGAAGCTTTCTTT. It yields the protein CASSLEGTVGEAFF. The chain links TRBV7-9 to TRBJ1-1; D is uncertain. The CDR3 spans 14 residues. The V end lost 1 base, the J end lost 7 bases, and 13 bases lay between the germline ends. CDR1 and CDR2 from the germline V gene are SEHNR and FQNEAQ (reference sequence).

The V call is TRBV5-8, the J call TRBJ2-7; D not certain. CDR1 is SGHTS and CDR2 is YDEGEE in the germline V gene. This CDR3 is 15 amino acids long. V lost 4 bases and J 5 bases, leaving 19 bases between the germline ends. CDR3 DNA sequence: TGTGCCAGCAGCGAAGGCCTGGGCAGTTACGACGAGCAGTACTTC. Translating gives CASSEGLGSYDEQYF.

The chain combines TRBV11-2 with TRBJ1-1; D is uncertain. Looked up from germline, CDR1 is SGHAT and CDR2 is FQNNGV. This CDR3 is 12 amino acids long. V was shortened by 0 bases and J by 4 bases, with 3 bases between the two germline ends. CDR3 in DNA: TGTGCCAGCAGCTTAGATCCCACTGAAGCTTTCTTT. Its protein is CASSLDPTEAFF.

The chain combines TRBV6-6 with TRBJ1-2; TRBD1 is a possible D gene (6 bases). The CDR3 is 12 residues long. Per the germline V gene, CDR1 is MNHNY and CDR2 is SVGAGI (reference sequence). Trimming pared 4 bases from V and 4 bases from J, leaving 7 bases between. The CDR3 region is CASSSGVYGYTF. Here the CDR3 DNA reads TGTGCCAGCAGTTCAGGGGTCTATGGCTACACCTTC.

The chain uses TRBV4-1 and TRBJ1-2; 7 bases match TRBD1. Germline trimming cut 4 bases from V and 2 bases from J; bases unmatched to any gene: 10. The CDR3 extends over 16 amino acids. The germline V gene encodes CDR1 MGHRA and CDR2 YSYEKL. The CDR3 is CASSPEPGQKNYGYTF. CDR3 in DNA: TGCGCCAGCAGCCCTGAACCGGGACAGAAAAACTATGGCTACACCTTC.

This chain joins TRBV29-1 and TRBJ1-2; 7 bases match TRBD1. V was pared by 6 bases and J by 4 bases, with 8 bases of the junction left unmatched. Per germline, CDR1 SQVTM and CDR2 ANQGSEA. CDR3 length: 13 amino acids. In DNA form, the CDR3 reads TGCAGCGTCACCCAGGGGGAAGGCTATGGCTACACCTTC. Its protein product is CSVTQGEGYGYTF.

The chain uses TRBV27 and TRBJ2-7; D gene unclear. The germline CDR1 and CDR2 sequences are MNHEY and SMNVEV (reference sequence). There are 14 residues in the CDR3. V was shortened by 1 base and J by 2 bases, with 9 bases between the two germline ends. The CDR3 DNA is TGTGCCAGCAGTTTATTTACGACGGCCTACGAGCAGTACTTC. This gives the protein CASSLFTTAYEQYF.

As to this clone: Different DNA sequences within this sample yield the same CDR3. The chain links TRBV30 to TRBJ1-5, with TRBD1 as a possible D gene (5 bases). V was shortened by 0 bases and J by 7 bases, with 10 bases between the two germline ends. The CDR3 is made up of 13 amino acids. Looked up from germline, CDR1 is GTSNPN and CDR2 is SVGIG (reference sequence). CDR3 loop: CAWSVQGGQPQHF. The DNA for the CDR3 is TGTGCCTGGAGTGTCCAGGGCGGGCAGCCCCAGCATTTT.

This clone was recorded once. This sequence joins TRBV5-1 and TRBJ2-1; 10 nucleotides align to TRBD2. The germline CDR1 and CDR2 sequences are SGHRS and YFSETQ. After removal of 4 bases from V and 4 bases from J, the junction contained 5 bases not matched to a gene. The CDR3 covers 15 residues. The DNA for the CDR3 is TGCGCCAGCAGCGGTAGCGGGGGGCCTTACAATGAGCAGTTCTTC. Amino acid sequence: CASSGSGGPYNEQFF.

The chain joins TRBV30 to TRBJ2-4; 7 bases align to TRBD1. Germline V gene lookup returns CDR1 GTSNPN and CDR2 SVGIG (reference sequence). V lost 0 bases and J lost 7; bases outside the gene matches: 6. This CDR3 is built from 14 residues. CDR3 amino acids: CAWSVGTAYNIQYF. As DNA, the CDR3 is TGTGCCTGGAGTGTAGGGACAGCCTACAACATTCAGTACTTC.

This sequence joins TRBV19 and TRBJ2-7; D unclear. Looked up from germline, CDR1 is LNHDA and CDR2 is SQIVND (reference sequence). The CDR3 runs 12 residues. V was shortened by 3 bases and J by 2 bases, with 5 bases between the two germline ends. The CDR3 DNA reads TGTGCCAGTAGTATGCAGACCTACGAGCAGTACTTC. Protein sequence: CASSMQTYEQYF.